A selection of T cell receptor beta chains follows, all from one sample in a study of blood T cell repertoires in COVID-19. Data came from immunoSEQ multiplex PCR; TCRdb stores just in-frame clones and leaves some out. The table has 490,000 or so clones, about 88% seen once. The specimen was PBMCs or T cells enriched from blood (not recorded which). The receptors come from a woman aged 60-70 years who had recovered from COVID-19. Both conserved end residues are part of each CDR3. The D gene is left open where the match is weak. Clone size is stated in some rows and not others, as once, few, many or a class when expanded.

>TRBV19|NA|TRBJ1-5|NA
CASSFFNQPQHF
>TRBV2|NA|TRBJ1-2|NA
CASTPSKARVDYGYTF
>TRBV7-8|NA|TRBJ2-1|TRBD2
CASSFRTSGGVGEQFF
>TRBV5-4|NA|TRBJ2-3|NA
CASSLFGTDTQYF
>TRBV10-2|NA|TRBJ1-2|TRBD1
CASSLTGGSYSNYGYTF
>TRBV19|few|TRBJ1-4|TRBD1
CASSPGQGRPNEKLFF
>TRBV5-5|NA|TRBJ2-2|NA
CASSYHGSGQWRGYTGELFF
>TRBV6-6|NA|TRBJ2-7|NA
CASREGVYEQYF
>TRBV6-5|NA|TRBJ2-7|TRBD1
CASRVGGHQSYEQYF
>TRBV10-3|NA|TRBJ1-2|TRBD1
CAIRTDSGQGDYGYTF
>TRBV6-5|NA|TRBJ2-7|NA
CASSYSGTSEQYF
>TRBV29-1|NA|TRBJ1-1|NA
CSVEDGSPPEAFF
>TRBV7-9|once|TRBJ2-1|TRBD1
CASSLTAGQGADEQFF
>TRBV6-2/TRBV6-3|NA|TRBJ1-5|TRBD1
CASSTLDRGNQPQHF
>TRBV28|NA|TRBJ1-1|NA
CASNSPSAGQALRAFF
>TRBV5-1|NA|TRBJ2-1|TRBD1
CASSPDRVKFF
>TRBV24-1|once|TRBJ2-3|NA
CATSDPRHEERASTDTQYF
>TRBV2|NA|TRBJ1-2|NA
CASSESGQQPWGYTF
>TRBV5-5|few|TRBJ2-7|TRBD1
CASSWGQGLTYEQYF
>TRBV25-1|NA|TRBJ1-1|NA
CASSEAGVTEAFF
>TRBV6-2/TRBV6-3|NA|TRBJ1-1|TRBD1
CASNPWDRGDTEAFF
>TRBV19|once|TRBJ1-2|TRBD1
CATGDRGRVGPGYTF
>TRBV18|NA|TRBJ1-5|TRBD1
CASSPTGQGDQPQHF
>TRBV9|NA|TRBJ1-1|TRBD1
CASSAEPGQGITEAFF
>TRBV30|NA|TRBJ1-3|NA
CAWDRGSGNTIYF
>TRBV4-1|NA|TRBJ1-4|NA
CASSQQPQEVREKLFF
>TRBV20-1|NA|TRBJ1-5|NA
CSASLPPYSNQPQHF
>TRBV19|NA|TRBJ1-5|NA
CASSIAAGFNQPQHF
>TRBV4-1|NA|TRBJ2-1|TRBD1
CASSVRDRGIDEQFF
>TRBV2|NA|TRBJ1-5|TRBD1
CASSPGQGFNQPQHF
>TRBV5-4|once|TRBJ2-1|NA
CASSLTPRSHNEQFF
>TRBV7-2|NA|TRBJ2-1|NA
CASSSQQGSYNEQFF
>TRBV5-1|NA|TRBJ2-5|TRBD2
CASSLVRGEETQYF
>TRBV28|NA|TRBJ2-2|NA
CASNHQGNTGELFF
>TRBV5-1|NA|TRBJ2-1|TRBD2
CASSPPTSGGNNEQFF
>TRBV6-5|NA|TRBJ2-4|NA
CASKQGNIQYF
>TRBV12-3/TRBV12-4|NA|TRBJ2-1|TRBD1
CATKGAGEQFF
>TRBV19|NA|TRBJ1-1|TRBD1
CASSILQGQAFF
>TRBV5-1|NA|TRBJ1-6|NA
CASSLAGGGNSPLHF
>TRBV5-1|NA|TRBJ2-1|NA
CASSLGSGGYNEQFF
>TRBV3-1/TRBV3-2|NA|TRBJ2-3|TRBD2
CASRQTMNRDYPRADTQYF
>TRBV19|few|TRBJ1-2|NA
CASIRTGMGYGYTF